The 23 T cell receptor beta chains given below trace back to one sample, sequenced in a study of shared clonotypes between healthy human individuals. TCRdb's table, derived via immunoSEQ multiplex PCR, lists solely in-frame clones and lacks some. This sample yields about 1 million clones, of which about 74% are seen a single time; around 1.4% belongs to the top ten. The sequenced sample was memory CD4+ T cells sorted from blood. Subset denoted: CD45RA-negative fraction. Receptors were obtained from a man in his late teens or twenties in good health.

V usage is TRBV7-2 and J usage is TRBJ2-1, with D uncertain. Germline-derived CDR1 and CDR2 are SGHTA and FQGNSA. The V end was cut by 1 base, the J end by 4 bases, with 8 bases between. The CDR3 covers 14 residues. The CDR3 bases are TGTGCCAGCAGCTTAGGGCTAGGGTACAATGAGCAGTTCTTC. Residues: CASSLGLGYNEQFF.

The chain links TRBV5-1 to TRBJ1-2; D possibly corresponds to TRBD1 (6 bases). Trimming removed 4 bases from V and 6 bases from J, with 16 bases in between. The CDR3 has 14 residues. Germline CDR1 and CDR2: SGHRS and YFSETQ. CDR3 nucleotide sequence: TGCGCCAGCAGCCTGGAATGGGGGCTTAATGGCTACACCTTC. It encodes CASSLEWGLNGYTF.

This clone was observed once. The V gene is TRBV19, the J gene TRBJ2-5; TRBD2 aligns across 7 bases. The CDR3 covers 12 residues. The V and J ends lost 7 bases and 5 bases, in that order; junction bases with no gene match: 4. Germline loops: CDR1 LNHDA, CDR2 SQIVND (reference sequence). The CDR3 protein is CASKGGIETQYF. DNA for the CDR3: TGTGCCAGTAAGGGAGGGATCGAGACCCAGTACTTC.

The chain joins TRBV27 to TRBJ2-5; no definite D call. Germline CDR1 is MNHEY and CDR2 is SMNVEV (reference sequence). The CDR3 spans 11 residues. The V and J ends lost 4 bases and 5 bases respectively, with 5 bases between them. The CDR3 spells CASSWRETQYF. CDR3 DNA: TGTGCCAGCAGTTGGCGGGAGACCCAGTACTTC.

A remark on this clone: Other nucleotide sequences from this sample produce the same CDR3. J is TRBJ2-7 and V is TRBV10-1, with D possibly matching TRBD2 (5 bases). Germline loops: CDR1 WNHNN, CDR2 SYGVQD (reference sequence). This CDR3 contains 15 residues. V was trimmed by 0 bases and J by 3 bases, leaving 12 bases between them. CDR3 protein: CASSESGAAGYEQYF. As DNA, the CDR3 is TGCGCCAGCAGTGAGTCTGGAGCGGCGGGCTACGAGCAGTACTTC.

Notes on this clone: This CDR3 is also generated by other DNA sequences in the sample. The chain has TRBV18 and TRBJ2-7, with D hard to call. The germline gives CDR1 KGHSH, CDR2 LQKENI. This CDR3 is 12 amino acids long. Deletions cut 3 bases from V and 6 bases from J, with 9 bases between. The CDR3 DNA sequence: TGTGCCAGCTCACCCCGGGCCGGCGAGCAGTACTTC. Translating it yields CASSPRAGEQYF. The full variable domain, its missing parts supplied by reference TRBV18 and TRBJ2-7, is NAGVMQNPRHLVRRRGQEARLRCSPMKGHSHVYWYRQLPEEGLKFMVYLQKENIIDESGMPKERFSAEFPKEGPSILRIQQVVRGDSAAYFCASSPRAGEQYFGPGTRLTVT.

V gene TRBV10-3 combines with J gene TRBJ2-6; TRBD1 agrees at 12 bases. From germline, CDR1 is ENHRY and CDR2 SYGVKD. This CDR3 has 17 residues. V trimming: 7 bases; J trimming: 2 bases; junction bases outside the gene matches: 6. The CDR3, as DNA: TGTGCCATCACACCCGGGACAGGGGGCGCTGGGGCCAACGTCCTGACTTTC. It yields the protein CAITPGTGGAGANVLTF.

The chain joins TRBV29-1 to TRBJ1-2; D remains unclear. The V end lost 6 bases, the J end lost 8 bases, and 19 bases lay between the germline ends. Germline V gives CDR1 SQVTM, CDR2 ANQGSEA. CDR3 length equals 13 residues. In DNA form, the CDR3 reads TGCAGCGTCTCCGACTCTGGGAAGGGAGGCTACACCTTC. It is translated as CSVSDSGKGGYTF.

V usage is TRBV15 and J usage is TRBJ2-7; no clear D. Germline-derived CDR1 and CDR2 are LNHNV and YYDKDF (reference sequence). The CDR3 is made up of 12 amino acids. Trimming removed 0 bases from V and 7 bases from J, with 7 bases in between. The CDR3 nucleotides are TGTGCCACCAGCAGAGATAAGTTTGAGCAGTACTTC. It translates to CATSRDKFEQYF. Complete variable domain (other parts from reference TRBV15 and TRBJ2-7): DAMVIQNPRYQVTQFGKPVTLSCSQTLNHNVMYWYQQKSSQAPKLLFHYYDKDFNNEADTPDNFQSRRPNTSFCFLDIRSPGLGDTAMYLCATSRDKFEQYFGPGTRLTVT.

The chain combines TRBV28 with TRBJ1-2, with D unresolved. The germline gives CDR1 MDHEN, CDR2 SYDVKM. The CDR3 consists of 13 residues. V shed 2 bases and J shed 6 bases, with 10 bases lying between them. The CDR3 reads CASSLPVLNGYTF. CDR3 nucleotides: TGTGCCAGCAGTTTACCGGTTTTGAATGGCTACACCTTC.

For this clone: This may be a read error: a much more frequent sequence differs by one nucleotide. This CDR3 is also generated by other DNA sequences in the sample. For the CDR3, the DNA is TGTGCCAGCAGACCGGGTCGGCAAGTCGGCATTCAGCCCCAGCATTTT. Amino acid sequence: CASRPGRQVGIQPQHF. This chain connects TRBV5-4 to TRBJ1-5; no clear D. CDR3 length equals 16 residues. CDR1 is SGHNT, CDR2 YYREEE, per germline (reference sequence). Trimming took 5 bases from V and 6 from J, leaving 21 bases between them. The variable domain in full, with the rest retrieved from reference TRBV5-4 and TRBJ1-5, is ETGVTQSPTHLIKTRGQQVTLRCSSQSGHNTVSWYQQALGQGPQFIFQYYREEENGRGNFPPRFSGLQFPNYSSELNVNALELDDSALYLCASRPGRQVGIQPQHFGDGTRLSIL.

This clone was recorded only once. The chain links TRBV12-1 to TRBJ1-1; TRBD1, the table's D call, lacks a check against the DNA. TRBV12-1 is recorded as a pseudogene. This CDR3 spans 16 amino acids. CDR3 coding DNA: TGTGCCAGCAGCTTTGAGAGGGACAGGGTGAACACTGAAGCTTTCTTT. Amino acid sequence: CASSFERDRVNTEAFF.

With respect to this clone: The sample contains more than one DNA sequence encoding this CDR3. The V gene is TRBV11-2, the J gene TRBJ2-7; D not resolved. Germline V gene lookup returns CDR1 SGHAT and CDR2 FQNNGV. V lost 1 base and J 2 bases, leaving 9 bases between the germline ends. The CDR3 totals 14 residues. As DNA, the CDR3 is TGTGCCAGCAGCTTAGGGACGGTACCCTACGAGCAGTACTTC. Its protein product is CASSLGTVPYEQYF.

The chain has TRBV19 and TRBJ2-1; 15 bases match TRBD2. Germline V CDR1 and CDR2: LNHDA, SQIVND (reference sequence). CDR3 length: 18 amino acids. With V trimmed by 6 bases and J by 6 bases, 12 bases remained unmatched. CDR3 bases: TGTGCCAGTAGCAACCTTGGACTAGCGGGGGGGCGTAGCAATGAGCAGTTCTTC. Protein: CASSNLGLAGGRSNEQFF.

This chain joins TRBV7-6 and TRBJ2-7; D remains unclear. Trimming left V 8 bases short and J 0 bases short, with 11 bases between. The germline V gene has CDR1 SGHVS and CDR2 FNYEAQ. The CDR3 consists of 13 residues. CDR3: CASGKGGSYEQYF. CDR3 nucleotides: TGTGCCAGCGGGAAGGGTGGCTCCTACGAGCAGTACTTC.

The CDR3 nucleotides are TGCGCCAGCAGCACGACAGGGTTGGAGACCCAGTACTTC. Amino acids: CASSTTGLETQYF. This chain connects TRBV5-1 to TRBJ2-5; 7 bases fit TRBD1. Germline V gives CDR1 SGHRS, CDR2 YFSETQ. The length of the CDR3 is 13 residues. The junction had 5 bases not matched to a gene; V was cut back by 4 bases and J by 5 bases.

CDR3 coding DNA: TGTGCCAGCAGCTTAGCAGATACGCAGTATTTT. Residues: CASSLADTQYF. This chain uses TRBV7-8 with TRBJ2-3; D is unresolved. The CDR3 spans 11 residues. Trimming stripped 0 bases from V and 5 bases from J, with 0 bases between. From germline, CDR1 is SGHVS and CDR2 FQNEAQ.

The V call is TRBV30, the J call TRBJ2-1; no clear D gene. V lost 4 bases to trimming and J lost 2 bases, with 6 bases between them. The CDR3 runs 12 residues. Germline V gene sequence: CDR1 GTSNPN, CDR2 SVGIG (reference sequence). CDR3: CAWTKPYNEQFF. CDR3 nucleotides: TGTGCCTGGACGAAACCCTACAATGAGCAGTTCTTC.

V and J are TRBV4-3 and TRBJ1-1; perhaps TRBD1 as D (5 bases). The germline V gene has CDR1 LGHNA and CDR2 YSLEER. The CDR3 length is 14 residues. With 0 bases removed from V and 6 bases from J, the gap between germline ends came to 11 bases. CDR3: CASSQDQGRAEAFF. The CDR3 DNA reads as TGCGCCAGCAGCCAAGATCAGGGTAGGGCTGAAGCTTTCTTT.

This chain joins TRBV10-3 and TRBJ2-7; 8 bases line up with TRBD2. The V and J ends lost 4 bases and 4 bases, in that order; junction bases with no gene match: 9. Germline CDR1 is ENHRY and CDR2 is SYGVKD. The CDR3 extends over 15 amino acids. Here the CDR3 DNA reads TGTGCCATCAGTGCTAAAGGACTAGCTGGATACGAGCAGTACTTC. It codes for CAISAKGLAGYEQYF.

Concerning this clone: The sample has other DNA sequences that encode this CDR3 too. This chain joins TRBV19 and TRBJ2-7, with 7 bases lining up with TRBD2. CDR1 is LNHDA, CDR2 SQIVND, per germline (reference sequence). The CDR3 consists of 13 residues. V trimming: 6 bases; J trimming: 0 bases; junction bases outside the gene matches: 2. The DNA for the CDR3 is TGTGCCAGTAGGGGCGGGAGCTCCTACGAGCAGTACTTC. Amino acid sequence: CASRGGSSYEQYF. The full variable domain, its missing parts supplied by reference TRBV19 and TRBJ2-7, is DGGITQSPKYLFRKEGQNVTLSCEQNLNHDAMYWYRQDPGQGLRLIYYSQIVNDFQKGDIAEGYSVSREKKESFPLTVTSAQKNPTAFYLCASRGGSSYEQYFGPGTRLTVT.

The CDR3 region has the DNA TGTGCCAGCAGCCCGGGACAGGCGGTTGAAAATGAGCAGTTCTTC. It is translated as CASSPGQAVENEQFF. The chain has TRBV11-3 and TRBJ2-1; TRBD1 agrees at 8 bases. Germline V gives CDR1 SGHNT, CDR2 YENEEA. This CDR3 is built from 15 residues. The junction had 10 bases not matched to a gene; V was cut back by 5 bases and J by 7 bases. The whole variable domain, remainder taken from reference TRBV11-3 and TRBJ2-1, is EAGVVQSPRYKIIEKKQPVAFWCNPISGHNTLYWYLQNLGQGPELLIRYENEEAVDDSQLPKDRFSAERLKGVDSTLKIQPAELGDSAVYLCASSPGQAVENEQFFGPGTRLTVL.

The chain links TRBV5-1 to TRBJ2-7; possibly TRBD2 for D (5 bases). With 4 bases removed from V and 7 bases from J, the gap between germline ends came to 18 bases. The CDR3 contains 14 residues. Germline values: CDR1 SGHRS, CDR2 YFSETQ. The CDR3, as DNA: TGCGCCAGCAGCCGAGATAGGACTCTTGGGGAGCAGTACTTC. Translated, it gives CASSRDRTLGEQYF.